Sequencing of this T cell receptor beta chain was carried out in a study of B cell selection in AIRE deficiency. The table came from immunoSEQ multiplex PCR; TCRdb's copy has only in-frame clones and leaves some out. The sample carries over 20,000 clones, roughly 98% recorded once. The sorted conventional CD4 T cells were gated as CD4+CD127+. A single count supports this clone. Germline-derived CDR1 and CDR2 are SQVTM and ANQGSEA. V shed 6 bases, J shed 3 bases, and the junction held 3 bases outside the gene matches. The CDR3 is 12 amino acids. The sequence came from a human donor with AIRE deficiency. This chain links TRBV29-1 with TRBJ1-1; 8 nucleotides align to TRBD1. The sample consisted of conventional CD4+ T cells sorted from PBMCs. CDR3 amino acids: CSVGQGHTEAFF. In DNA form, the CDR3 reads TGCAGCGTCGGACAGGGTCACACTGAAGCTTTCTTT.